Presented here are 29 T cell receptor beta chains from one specimen sequenced in a study of T cells in Graves' hyperthyroidism and ophthalmopathy. Amplification of TCR beta CDR3 regions used RNA as the template. In the first-round RT-PCR of the TCR CDR3, the HTBI primer set was used. TCRdb processed the multiplex PCR reads anew with MiXCR; each CDR3 protein has one entry. In the table there are tens of thousands of distinct CDR3 sequences, 54% of which are singletons. The sequenced sample consisted of peripheral blood or thyroid tissue (not recorded which). The receptors come from a man between 18 and 29 years old with Graves' hyperthyroidism.

This rearrangement joins TRBV29-1 to TRBJ2-5; TRBD2 might be the D (6 bases). CDR1 is SQVTM, CDR2 ANQGSEA, per germline. The V end lost 4 bases, the J end lost 9 bases, and 18 bases lay between the germline ends. There are 13 residues in the CDR3. This CDR3 reads CSVVGGAAKAQYF. CDR3 DNA: TGCAGCGTTGTAGGAGGGGCCGCTAAAGCCCAGTACTTC. Looking up the rest from reference TRBV29-1 and TRBJ2-5 gives the full variable domain: SAVISQKPSRDICQRGTSLTIQCQVDSQVTMMFWYRQQPGQSLTLIATANQGSEATYESGFVIDKFPISRPNLTFSTLTVSNMSPEDSSIYLCSVVGGAAKAQYFGPGTRLLVL.

This clonotype was seen repeatedly, ten times or more. The chain carries TRBV6-5 and TRBJ2-7, with 10 positions matching TRBD2. After removal of 6 bases from V and 2 bases from J, the junction contained 13 bases not matched to a gene. The CDR3 extends over 17 amino acids. The germline V gene has CDR1 MNHEY and CDR2 SVGAGI. The CDR3 sequence is CASSSMRDGLAAYEQYF. The CDR3 bases are TGTGCCAGCAGCTCGATGAGAGACGGACTAGCGGCCTACGAGCAGTACTTC.

The table lists this clonotype with many counts. The chain links TRBV19 to TRBJ1-4; 7 bases line up with TRBD1. The CDR3 runs 20 residues. Germline assignment: CDR1 LNHDA and CDR2 SQIVND (reference sequence). Germline trimming cut 3 bases from V and 0 bases from J; bases unmatched to any gene: 16. DNA for the CDR3: TGTGCCAGTAGTATCGCCGCCCTTCGGGACAGAGGGACAACTAATGAAAAACTGTTTTTT. Its protein product is CASSIAALRDRGTTNEKLFF.

As concerns this clonotype: A much larger clone is a single base away; this may be a read error. V is TRBV10-3 and J is TRBJ2-7; 11 nucleotides align to TRBD1. CDR3 size: 15 residues. Germline CDR1 ENHRY, CDR2 SYGVKD. The CDR3 sequence: CAISESGQGAYEQRF. As DNA, the CDR3 is TGTGCCATCAGTGAGTCTGGACAGGGGGCCTACGAGCAGCGCTTC.

V is TRBV7-2 and J is TRBJ1-6; D unclear. V was shortened by 0 bases and J by 0 bases, with 3 bases between the two germline ends. The germline CDR1 and CDR2 sequences are SGHTA and FQGNSA. CDR3 size: 15 residues. The CDR3 nucleotides read TGTGCCAGCAGCTTAGCCAGCTCCTATAATTCACCCCTCCACTTT. Amino acid sequence: CASSLASSYNSPLHF.

The V call is TRBV28, the J call TRBJ2-7; 7 bases agree with TRBD2. V lost 5 bases to trimming and J lost 4 bases; unmatched junction nucleotides: 14. CDR3 length: 16 residues. CDR1 MDHEN and CDR2 SYDVKM come from the germline V gene. The CDR3 sequence: CASSSSNPGGWYEQYF. The CDR3 DNA is TGTGCCAGCAGTAGCTCTAACCCGGGAGGCTGGTACGAGCAGTACTTC.

In its sample, this clonotype was seen many times. The V call is TRBV6-1, the J call TRBJ1-5; D not resolved. Germline V gene lookup returns CDR1 MNHNS and CDR2 SASEGT. Trimming took off 4 bases at V and 2 bases at J, with 15 bases between the two ends. The CDR3 totals 16 residues. The CDR3 reads CASSVVGLHGNQPQHF. The CDR3 nucleotides read TGTGCCAGCAGTGTAGTGGGCCTACATGGCAATCAGCCCCAGCATTTT.

V and J are TRBV15 and TRBJ2-7; no clear D gene. Trimming removed 0 bases from V and 3 bases from J, with 9 bases in between. This CDR3 spans 14 amino acids. In germline, CDR1 is LNHNV, CDR2 YYDKDF (reference sequence). Written as DNA, the CDR3 is TGTGCCACCAGCAGAGAGGGCATTTGCTACGAGCAGTACTTC. Protein sequence: CATSREGICYEQYF.

This clonotype was detected only once. The V call is TRBV5-1, the J call TRBJ1-2; D is ambiguous. The CDR3 runs 14 residues. CDR1 and CDR2 from the germline V gene are SGHRS and YFSETQ. The germline V and J ends were trimmed by 0 bases and 7 bases, with 13 bases remaining between them. This chain's CDR3 is CASSLVRARGGYTF. Written as DNA, the CDR3 is TGCGCCAGCAGCTTGGTCCGCGCAAGAGGTGGCTACACCTTC.

There are a few counts of this clonotype. V usage is TRBV10-2 and J usage is TRBJ1-2; TRBD1 agrees at 7 bases. Germline CDR1 reads WSHSY; CDR2 reads SAAADI. The CDR3 is made up of 15 amino acids. V dropped 2 bases and J dropped 0; count of bases not matched to a gene: 3. CDR3 DNA sequence: TGCGCCAGCAGTGAGGGCCAGGGGGCTAACTATGGCTACACCTTC. Amino acid sequence: CASSEGQGANYGYTF.

The CDR3 region is CATSRAGGAETQYF. For the CDR3, the DNA is TGTGCCACCAGCAGAGCGGGGGGGGCCGAGACCCAGTACTTC. This chain joins TRBV15 and TRBJ2-5, with 8 bases identical to TRBD2. The CDR3 extends over 14 amino acids. The V gene's germline CDR1 is LNHNV and CDR2 YYDKDF (reference sequence). V trimming: 1 base; J trimming: 5 bases; junction bases outside the gene matches: 3. The complete variable domain, with remaining parts taken from reference TRBV15 and TRBJ2-5, reads DAMVIQNPRYQVTQFGKPVTLSCSQTLNHNVMYWYQQKSSQAPKLLFHYYDKDFNNEADTPDNFQSRRPNTSFCFLDIRSPGLGDTAMYLCATSRAGGAETQYFGPGTRLLVL.

At least ten counts were recorded for this clonotype. This rearrangement joins TRBV20-1 to TRBJ1-1; D might be TRBD1 (6 bases). The CDR3 extends over 15 amino acids. Trimming left V 3 bases short and J 1 base short, with 15 bases between. Germline CDR1 reads DFQATT; CDR2 reads SNEGSKA (reference sequence). CDR3 in amino acids: CSARGSGTWNTEAFF. The CDR3 DNA reads as TGCAGTGCTAGGGGGTCCGGGACATGGAACACTGAAGCTTTCTTT.

This rearrangement joins TRBV25-1 to TRBJ1-2; D not resolved. The V gene's germline CDR1 is MGHDK and CDR2 SYGVNS. Between the trimmed V and J ends, which lost 4 bases and 2 bases, there was a span of 5 bases. The length of the CDR3 is 12 residues. DNA of the CDR3: TGTGCCAGCAGTGGCCCGAACTATGGCTACACCTTC. Its translation: CASSGPNYGYTF.

The rearrangement links TRBV4-1 to TRBJ2-7; 13 bases agree with TRBD2. This CDR3 is 15 amino acids long. Germline V gene sequence: CDR1 MGHRA, CDR2 YSYEKL. The V and J ends lost 4 bases and 3 bases, in that order; junction bases with no gene match: 3. This chain's CDR3 is CASSLGLAGFYEQYF. The DNA of the CDR3 is TGCGCCAGCAGCCTGGGACTAGCGGGATTCTACGAGCAGTACTTC.

The CDR3 reads CASSITRVANVLTF. The DNA of the CDR3 is TGTGCCAGTAGTATTACGAGAGTGGCCAACGTCCTGACTTTC. V gene TRBV19 combines with J gene TRBJ2-6, with no clear D. CDR3 size: 14 residues. V lost 3 bases and J lost 6, with 9 bases in between. Germline assignment: CDR1 LNHDA and CDR2 SQIVND (reference sequence).

In the case of this clonotype: One end of the junction varies from germline; a read error may be responsible. V and J are TRBV7-2 and TRBJ2-5, with 8 bases lining up with TRBD2. The CDR3 consists of 16 residues. The germline gives CDR1 SGHTA, CDR2 FQGNSA. In DNA, the CDR3 is TGTGCCAGCAGCTCCCTAATTGGCGGGGGGCAAGGGACCCAGTACTTC. Translating it yields CASSSLIGGGQGTQYF.

To note about this clonotype: Lacking the conserved final phenylalanine or tryptophan, this CDR3 likely reflects a read error. The DNA is omitted, as the CDR3 cannot be located on it reliably, and the CDR3 follows TCRdb's listing. The chain couples TRBV7-9 to TRBJ1-4. The CDR3 has 12 residues if both end residues are counted. Per the germline V gene, CDR1 is SEHNR and CDR2 is FQNEAQ (reference sequence). CDR3 region: CASSLSYGEANY.

The rearrangement joins TRBV7-9 to TRBJ2-7, with D uncertain. CDR3 size: 12 residues. The germline V gene has CDR1 SEHNR and CDR2 FQNEAQ (reference sequence). Trimming pared 5 bases from V and 3 bases from J, leaving 8 bases between. CDR3 sequence reads: CASSPRFYEQYF. In DNA form, the CDR3 reads TGTGCCAGCAGCCCTCGGTTCTACGAGCAGTACTTC.

This clonotype was seen a handful of times. The rearrangement links TRBV2 to TRBJ1-2; 8 bases line up with TRBD1. CDR3 size: 14 residues. Germline CDR1 SNHLY, CDR2 FYNNEI. Losses at the gene ends were 5 bases for V and 8 bases for J; bases not matched to a gene: 10. The CDR3 loop reads CASSQDRGGMGYTF. In DNA, the CDR3 is TGTGCCAGCAGTCAAGACAGGGGTGGTATGGGCTACACCTTC.

Details on this clonotype: A junction end diverges from the germline sequence, so it may reflect a read error. The chain combines TRBV2 with TRBJ2-7; perhaps TRBD1 as D (5 bases). Germline CDR1 is SNHLY and CDR2 is FYNNEI. This CDR3 contains 12 residues. This CDR3 reads CARSDSSYEQYF. DNA for the CDR3: TGTGCCAGAAGTGACAGTTCCTACGAGCAGTACTTC.

This clonotype was recorded at least ten times. The chain has TRBV4-1 and TRBJ1-1; 8 positions match TRBD1. The CDR3 covers 15 residues. Unmatched junction bases numbered 1, after V lost 0 bases and J lost 1 base. Germline CDR1 MGHRA, CDR2 YSYEKL. The CDR3 DNA is TGCGCCAGCAGCCAAGAGACAGGGGAGAACACTGAAGCTTTCTTT. Translated: CASSQETGENTEAFF.

This clonotype has a count of ten or more. This chain uses TRBV4-1 with TRBJ1-1; D is perhaps TRBD1 (5 bases). CDR3 length: 20 residues. V was trimmed by 1 base and J by 1 base, leaving 25 bases between them. CDR1 and CDR2 (germline): MGHRA, YSYEKL. The CDR3 region has the DNA TGCGCCAGCAGCCAAGCAGCTGGAAGTAGGTATGGCAGGGAGAACACTGAAGCTTTCTTT. Translation gives CASSQAAGSRYGRENTEAFF.

This sequence joins TRBV25-1 and TRBJ1-6; 8 nucleotides agree with TRBD1. Germline values: CDR1 MGHDK, CDR2 SYGVNS. V shed 2 bases and J 7 bases; nucleotides not matched to a gene: 4. This CDR3 has 15 amino acids. In DNA, the CDR3 is TGTGCCAGCAGTGAACGGACAGGGCACAATTCACCCCTCCACTTT. Residues: CASSERTGHNSPLHF.

On this clonotype itself: The CDR3 end shows no conserved phenylalanine or tryptophan, and so a read error is likely. V and J are TRBV7-6 and TRBJ2-7; D not resolved. The CDR3 length is 16 residues. Germline loops: CDR1 SGHVS, CDR2 FNYEAQ. The CDR3 is CASSPAPAVLRSEQYL. CDR3 sequence (DNA): TGCGCCAGCAGCCCAGCTCCCGCTGTCCTGCGCAGCGAGCAGTACCTC.

The chain combines TRBV15 with TRBJ1-1; D is unresolved. The V end was cut by 3 bases, the J end by 10 bases, with 18 bases between. The CDR3 sequence is 14 residues long. Per germline, CDR1 LNHNV and CDR2 YYDKDF (reference sequence). CDR3 sequence reads: CATSSRRVEQRAFF. The CDR3 nucleotides read TGTGCCACCAGCAGCAGAAGAGTTGAGCAGAGAGCTTTCTTT. Looking up the rest from reference TRBV15 and TRBJ1-1 gives the full variable domain: DAMVIQNPRYQVTQFGKPVTLSCSQTLNHNVMYWYQQKSSQAPKLLFHYYDKDFNNEADTPDNFQSRRPNTSFCFLDIRSPGLGDTAMYLCATSSRRVEQRAFFGQGTRLTVV.

This clonotype has at least ten counts. The genes are TRBV10-2 and TRBJ1-5; perhaps TRBD1 as D (5 bases). Trimming pared 7 bases from V and 5 bases from J, leaving 15 bases between. The CDR3 extends over 14 amino acids. CDR1 is WSHSY and CDR2 is SAAADI in the germline V gene. CDR3 sequence reads: CASNQGRTYQPQHF. Written as DNA, the CDR3 is TGCGCCAGCAATCAGGGACGGACGTATCAGCCCCAGCATTTT.

This chain connects TRBV2 to TRBJ2-5, with 10 bases lining up with TRBD1. V shed 6 bases, J shed 3 bases, and the junction held 4 bases outside the gene matches. The CDR3 consists of 14 residues. CDR1 and CDR2 (germline): SNHLY, FYNNEI. The CDR3 region is CASRTGTGEETQYF. In DNA, the CDR3 is TGTGCCAGCAGGACGGGGACAGGGGAAGAGACCCAGTACTTC.

The CDR3 region is CSARDPAGGEQYF. The CDR3 coding sequence is TGCAGTGCTAGAGATCCGGCGGGGGGGGAGCAGTACTTC. The chain links TRBV20-1 to TRBJ2-7, with 9 bases matching TRBD2. J was trimmed by 7 bases and V by 0 bases; bases with no gene match: 4. Germline V lookup: CDR1 DFQATT, CDR2 SNEGSKA (reference sequence). CDR3 length: 13 residues.

This clonotype was detected ten times or more. The rearrangement uses TRBV7-7 and TRBJ1-4; no reliable D call. Germline CDR1 SSHAT, CDR2 FNYEAQ (reference sequence). V was pared by 1 base and J by 6 bases, with 12 bases between. This CDR3 has 15 residues. As DNA, the CDR3 is TGTGCCAGCAGCTTAGAAGAGGGTATAGATGAAAAACTGTTTTTT. It yields the protein CASSLEEGIDEKLFF.